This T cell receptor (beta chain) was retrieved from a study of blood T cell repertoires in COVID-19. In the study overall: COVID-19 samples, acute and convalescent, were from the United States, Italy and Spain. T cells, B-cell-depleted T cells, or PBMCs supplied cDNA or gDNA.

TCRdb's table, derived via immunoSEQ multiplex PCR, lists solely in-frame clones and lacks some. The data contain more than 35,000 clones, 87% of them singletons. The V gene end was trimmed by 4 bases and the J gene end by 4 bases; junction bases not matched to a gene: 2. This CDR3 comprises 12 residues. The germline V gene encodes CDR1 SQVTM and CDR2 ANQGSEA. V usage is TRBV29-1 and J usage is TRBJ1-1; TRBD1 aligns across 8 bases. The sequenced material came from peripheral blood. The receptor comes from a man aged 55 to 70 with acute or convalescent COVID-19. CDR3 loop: CSVADRVTEAFF. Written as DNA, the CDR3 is TGCAGCGTTGCGGACAGGGTCACTGAAGCTTTCTTT.